The 21 T cell receptor beta chains given below trace back to one sample, sequenced in a study of blood T cell repertoires in COVID-19. TCRdb keeps only in-frame clones here, not all; method: immunoSEQ multiplex PCR. The profile shows about 260,000 clones, approximately 90% of them singletons. Input material: peripheral blood. The receptors originated from a man aged 18 to 29 with active or convalescent COVID-19.

Here the CDR3 reads CASSPGLAGVNEQFF. Here the CDR3 DNA reads TGTGCCAGCAGCCCGGGACTAGCGGGAGTTAATGAGCAGTTCTTC. The chain has TRBV7-2 and TRBJ2-1, with 14 bases lining up with TRBD2. Germline lookup yields CDR1 SGHTA and CDR2 FQGNSA. V lost 5 bases to trimming and J lost 7 bases; unmatched junction nucleotides: 4. This CDR3 region has 15 residues.

CDR3 amino acids: CASSLGTGGRNTIYF. In DNA, the CDR3 is TGTGCCAGCAGCTTAGGGACAGGGGGTCGAAACACCATATATTTT. The V call is TRBV7-6, the J call TRBJ1-3; 10 nucleotides agree with TRBD1. J gave up 5 bases and V 1 base, and 2 bases lay outside the gene matches. CDR3 length: 15 residues. The germline V gene encodes CDR1 SGHVS and CDR2 FNYEAQ.

The CDR3 region is CASSINRRSEKLFF. CDR3 DNA sequence: TGTGCCAGTAGTATTAACAGGCGAAGTGAAAAACTGTTTTTT. V usage is TRBV19 and J usage is TRBJ1-4; D might be TRBD1 (5 bases). The CDR3 loop spans 14 amino acids. The germline gives CDR1 LNHDA, CDR2 SQIVND (reference sequence). The V and J ends lost 3 bases and 7 bases respectively, with 12 bases between them. The entire variable domain, with the rest obtained from reference TRBV19 and TRBJ1-4, is as follows: DGGITQSPKYLFRKEGQNVTLSCEQNLNHDAMYWYRQDPGQGLRLIYYSQIVNDFQKGDIAEGYSVSREKKESFPLTVTSAQKNPTAFYLCASSINRRSEKLFFGSGTQLSVL.

The V gene is TRBV6-5, the J gene TRBJ2-7; TRBD2 might be the D (6 bases). This CDR3 contains 14 residues. V was trimmed by 6 bases and J by 2 bases, leaving 14 bases between them. Germline-derived CDR1 and CDR2 are MNHEY and SVGAGI. The CDR3 nucleotides are TGTGCCAGCAGGGGGACTCACTTCACCTACGAGCAGTACTTC. Its protein product is CASRGTHFTYEQYF.

The chain combines TRBV3-1 (or the pseudogene TRBV3-2) with TRBJ1-5, with D hard to call. This CDR3 is built from 14 residues. Trimming took 4 bases from V and 6 from J, leaving 13 bases between them. The germline V gene encodes CDR1 LGHDT and CDR2 YNNKEL (reference sequence). This CDR3 is CASSRPRRGQPQHF. The CDR3 DNA is TGTGCCAGCAGCCGGCCACGACGAGGTCAGCCCCAGCATTTT.

This chain uses TRBV4-1 with TRBJ2-3; tentative D call: TRBD2 (6 bases). The CDR3 has 14 amino acids. V was pared by 1 base and J by 4 bases, with 9 bases between. Germline lookup yields CDR1 MGHRA and CDR2 YSYEKL. The CDR3 sequence: CASSQGERADTQYF. For the CDR3, the DNA is TGCGCCAGCAGCCAAGGTGAGCGGGCAGATACGCAGTATTTT.

The chain is built from TRBV6-5 and TRBJ2-7; D is possibly TRBD1 (6 bases). The germline CDR1 and CDR2 sequences are MNHEY and SVGAGI. The CDR3 extends over 15 amino acids. V lost 6 bases and J lost 1, with 16 bases in between. This chain's CDR3 is CASRHPGDKSYEQYF. CDR3 bases: TGTGCCAGCAGACACCCAGGGGATAAATCCTACGAGCAGTACTTC.

This clone has ten or more counts. The chain couples TRBV14 to TRBJ1-1, with 8 positions matching TRBD1. The germline V gene encodes CDR1 SGHDN and CDR2 FVKESK. The junction had 10 bases not matched to a gene; V was cut back by 4 bases and J by 3 bases. CDR3 length: 16 amino acids. The CDR3 here is CASSPTGGDMYTEAFF. The CDR3 nucleotides are TGTGCCAGCAGCCCTACAGGGGGTGATATGTACACTGAAGCTTTCTTT.

The chain links TRBV30 to TRBJ1-1, with D uncertain. This CDR3 comprises 14 residues. Germline V gives CDR1 GTSNPN, CDR2 SVGIG (reference sequence). Trimming left V 4 bases short and J 1 base short, with 13 bases between. The CDR3 DNA sequence: TGTGCCTGGAATCAGGAACTTGCGAACACTGAAGCTTTCTTT. Translating gives CAWNQELANTEAFF.

The chain combines TRBV24-1 with TRBJ1-1; D call uncertain. V lost 1 base and J 1 base, leaving 3 bases between the germline ends. Looked up from germline, CDR1 is KGHDR and CDR2 is SFDVKD. The CDR3 is 13 amino acids. CDR3 sequence reads: CATSDLQNTEAFF. CDR3 DNA: TGTGCCACCAGTGATTTACAGAACACTGAAGCTTTCTTT.

The chain joins TRBV7-2 to TRBJ2-7; the D gene is possibly TRBD2 (5 bases). This CDR3 spans 16 amino acids. Germline V lookup: CDR1 SGHTA, CDR2 FQGNSA. Trimming removed 1 base at V and 7 bases at J, with 20 bases between. The CDR3 coding sequence is TGTGCCAGCAGCTTAGACACTTCCGGCGGAGGAAGGGAGCAGTACTTC. As protein: CASSLDTSGGGREQYF. Full variable domain (remainder filled in from reference TRBV7-2 and TRBJ2-7): GAGVSQSPSNKVTEKGKDVELRCDPISGHTALYWYRQSLGQGLEFLIYFQGNSAPDKSGLPSDRFSAERTGGSVSTLTIQRTQQEDSAVYLCASSLDTSGGGREQYFGPGTRLTVT.

In regard to this clone: This sample also contains other DNA sequences that code for the same CDR3. The chain combines TRBV6-5 with TRBJ1-2; TRBD1 agrees at 9 bases. V lost 5 bases and J lost 8; bases outside the gene matches: 3. Germline CDR1 MNHEY, CDR2 SVGAGI. This CDR3 is 12 amino acids long. CDR3 nucleotide sequence: TGTGCCAGCAGTCGACAGGGGGGGGGCTACACCTTC. This gives the protein CASSRQGGGYTF.

The chain carries TRBV18 and TRBJ2-3; 11 bases are a match to TRBD2. V lost 6 bases and J lost 3; bases outside the gene matches: 5. The CDR3 has 15 amino acids. Germline V gene sequence: CDR1 KGHSH, CDR2 LQKENI. The CDR3: CASSPGLAVTDTQYF. CDR3 in DNA: TGTGCCAGCTCTCCGGGACTAGCGGTGACAGATACGCAGTATTTT.

The chain has TRBV10-3 and TRBJ2-7; the match to TRBD2 covers 10 bases. Trimming took 8 bases from V and 2 from J; bases not matched to a gene: 18. Per the germline V gene, CDR1 is ENHRY and CDR2 is SYGVKD. The CDR3 runs 18 residues. CDR3 sequence reads: CAIAGSQRGGISTYEQYF. CDR3 coding DNA: TGTGCCATCGCCGGGTCTCAGCGGGGGGGCATAAGCACCTACGAGCAGTACTTC.

The V gene is TRBV5-4, the J gene TRBJ2-3; 7 nucleotides match TRBD1. Germline V lookup: CDR1 SGHNT, CDR2 YYREEE (reference sequence). The J segment lost 5 bases and the V segment lost 1 base, leaving 7 bases of the junction unmatched. The CDR3 contains 15 residues. DNA of the CDR3: TGTGCCAGCAGCTTGAACAGGGGCGGAGGAGATACGCAGTATTTT. Its translation: CASSLNRGGGDTQYF.

The chain recombines TRBV24-1 with TRBJ1-2; TRBD1 matches at 7 bases. The CDR3 is 14 residues long. The ends lost 4 bases at V and 5 bases at J; junction bases unmatched: 6. Germline CDR1 and CDR2: KGHDR and SFDVKD. The CDR3 coding sequence is TGTGCCACCAGTGACTCGGACAGGCCTTATGGCTACACCTTC. Protein sequence: CATSDSDRPYGYTF.

This chain links TRBV5-1 with TRBJ1-4; the D is unclear. This CDR3 comprises 13 residues. V gave up 5 bases and J gave up 2 bases, with 7 bases separating them. Germline-derived CDR1 and CDR2 are SGHRS and YFSETQ. This chain's CDR3 is CASRGRTNEKLFF. The CDR3 DNA sequence: TGCGCCAGCAGAGGCAGGACTAATGAAAAACTGTTTTTT.

As regards this clone: Additional DNA sequences in this sample encode the identical CDR3. J is TRBJ2-5 and V is TRBV18; 8 bases align to TRBD1. CDR1 and CDR2 (germline): KGHSH, LQKENI. J lost 4 bases, V lost 3 bases, and 4 bases had no gene match. The CDR3 has 14 residues. The CDR3, as DNA: TGTGCCAGCTCACCTCGGACAGGGAGAGAGACCCAGTACTTC. Its translation: CASSPRTGRETQYF.

This clone was seen a few times. The CDR3 DNA reads TGTGCCAGCAGCTTGGGACAGGGAAGGGGTACGCAGTATTTT. This translates into CASSLGQGRGTQYF. This chain links TRBV7-6 with TRBJ2-3; 9 bases fit TRBD1. The germline V gene has CDR1 SGHVS and CDR2 FNYEAQ. The CDR3 runs to 14 residues. The trim removed 3 bases at V and 8 bases at J, leaving 6 bases unmatched.

This clone showed up just a few times. The chain employs TRBV9 and TRBJ1-6; maybe TRBD1 (6 bases). This CDR3 region has 14 residues. The V gene lost 3 bases and the J gene lost 9 bases, with 13 bases spanning the gap. CDR1 and CDR2 from the germline V gene are SGDLS and YYNGEE. CDR3 region: CASSASGDLSPLHF. In DNA, the CDR3 is TGTGCCAGCAGCGCTTCAGGGGACCTTTCACCCCTCCACTTT.

The V and J genes are TRBV9 and TRBJ2-7; D is perhaps TRBD1 (6 bases). Per the germline V gene, CDR1 is SGDLS and CDR2 is YYNGEE. This CDR3 contains 14 residues. The germline V and J ends were trimmed by 0 bases and 3 bases, with 10 bases remaining between them. CDR3 protein: CASSVGHRDYEQYF. CDR3 nucleotide sequence: TGTGCCAGCAGCGTAGGGCACAGGGACTACGAGCAGTACTTC.